The sequence of this T cell receptor (beta chain) was determined in a study of cytomegalovirus exposure and HLA in healthy donors. In the PCR, 60 Vbeta and 13 Jbeta primers were used. Sequencing was performed with immunoSEQ multiplex PCR; in TCRdb, only in-frame clones are kept and a portion is missing. The sample holds roughly 100,000 clones, more than 60% seen once. Points from the study as a whole: In a later analysis, about 17,000 TCR beta sequences were associated with HLA alleles at 0.05 false discovery rate. Accounts indicate the classifier identified cytomegalovirus status with strong specificity and sensitivity.

A word on this clone: Its antigen is unidentified.

Germline values: CDR1 SGHTA, CDR2 FQGNSA. The length of the CDR3 is 15 residues. Trimming took 5 bases from V and 7 from J; bases not matched to a gene: 9. The rearrangement uses TRBV7-2 and TRBJ1-5, with 9 positions matching TRBD1. The sample was PBMCs. This TCR derives from a male donor in good health and CMV-seronegative. The CDR3 coding sequence is TGTGCCAGCAGCCCGCGGACAGGGGAGGGCCAGCCCCAGCATTTT. Amino acid sequence: CASSPRTGEGQPQHF.